This T cell receptor (beta chain) emerged from a study of graft-versus-host responses after intestinal transplantation. At the level of the study: The study gave all recipients anti-thymocyte globulin induction, then tacrolimus and steroids for approximately three years. General study findings and limits: The presence of high graft-versus-host to host-versus-graft clonal ratios in allografts characterized patients with graft-donor T cell macrochimerism. An association linked early post-transplant HvG declines with peak circulating GvH clone levels.

Only in-frame clones appear in the TCRdb table, and some are missing; sequencing was by immunoSEQ multiplex PCR. This table holds tens of thousands of clones, roughly 90% found once. The CDR3 consists of 17 residues. On this clone: Its antigen is not identified.

This TCR was recovered from a human donor who received an intestinal transplant. This material consisted of unstimulated CD8+ T cells sorted from spleen or lymph node cells, taken before intestinal transplant. The chain couples TRBV21-1 to TRBJ1-3. TRBV21-1 is a pseudogene segment. This CDR3 is CASSFSLFRDSGNTIYF. DNA of the CDR3: TGTGCCAGCAGCTTCTCCTTATTCCGGGACTCTGGAAACACCATATATTTT.